The entry that follows covers one TCR beta chain sequence. Its antigen remains unidentified. This sample stems from a study of T cells in narcolepsy. Regarding the study as a whole: Comparing one patient's CSF and blood CD4+ clonotypes highlighted HCRT- and TRIB2-specific autoreactive clonotypes. Autoreactive clonotypes reportedly recurred in blood of same and different patients, not controls.

Trimming took off 6 bases at V and 7 bases at J, with 7 bases between the two ends. Per germline, CDR1 MNHEY and CDR2 SVGAGI. There are 11 residues in the CDR3. Profiling relied on immunoSEQ multiplex PCR, and the TCRdb table lists in-frame clones only, not all of them. The profile shows 20,000 to 30,000 clones, less than 70% of them singletons. The sequence was obtained from a human donor in good health. Sequencing used memory (CD45RA-) CD4+ T cells from blood. The genes are TRBV6-5 and TRBJ2-1, with D uncertain. The CDR3 coding sequence is TGTGCCAGCAGCCGAGAAAATGAGCAGTTCTTC. Protein product: CASSRENEQFF.